These T cell receptor beta chains were read from a single sample in a study of siplizumab effects on memory and regulatory T cells. Data came from immunoSEQ multiplex PCR; TCRdb stores just in-frame clones and leaves some out. The sample contains around 97,000 clones, 85% to 95% of which appear only once. Input material: non-Treg CD4+ T cells sorted from blood. The receptors stem from a human donor in good health. The CDR3 runs from the conserved cysteine through the conserved F or W. Each record gives: J gene, V gene, D gene, clone size, CDR3 DNA, CDR3 protein. A D gene is named only where the DNA matches it firmly. Part of the rows lack a size; the others show once, few, many or a class for expanded clones.

TRBJ2-2 | TRBV2 | NA | NA | TGTGCCAGTGACTCCGATACGGGACGGAGAACCGGGGAGCTGTTTTTT | CASDSDTGRRTGELFF
TRBJ1-1 | TRBV5-1 | NA | NA | TGCGCCAGCAGCTTTTCCGGGGAAGCTGAAGCTTTCTTT | CASSFSGEAEAFF
TRBJ2-7 | TRBV28 | TRBD2 | NA | TGTGCCAGCACCGGGACTATAAACGAGCAGTACTTC | CASTGTINEQYF
TRBJ2-5 | TRBV5-8 | NA | NA | TGTGCCAGCAGCTTGTTCCCTAACCCACAAGAGACCCAGTACTTC | CASSLFPNPQETQYF
TRBJ2-3 | TRBV10-2 | TRBD2 | NA | TGCGCCAGCACCGAGTCAGTAGCGGGAGGATACACAGATACGCAGTATTTT | CASTESVAGGYTDTQYF
TRBJ2-7 | TRBV5-1 | TRBD1 | NA | TGCGCCAGCAGCTTAAGCCTAACAGGGGATGATAACTACGAGCAGTACTTC | CASSLSLTGDDNYEQYF
TRBJ1-1 | TRBV21-1 | NA | NA | TGTGCCACCTCGGACAGTAGGATAGCTTTCTTT | CATSDSRIAFF
TRBJ2-6 | TRBV28 | NA | NA | TGTGCCAGCAGTTTAAAGTTAGGAGATTCGGGTTCCGGGGCCAACGTCCTGACTTTC | CASSLKLGDSGSGANVLTF
TRBJ1-2 | TRBV7-2 | NA | NA | TGTGCCAGCAGCTTAGGTCGTCGGGGGGCCCATGGCTACACCTTC | CASSLGRRGAHGYTF
TRBJ2-7 | TRBV25-1 | NA | NA | TGTGCCAGCAGGGATGTAGGGAGCGACCACTACGAGCAGTACTTC | CASRDVGSDHYEQYF
TRBJ1-5 | TRBV29-1 | NA | few | TGCAGCGTTGCAACAAGCCATCATCAGCCCCAGCATTTT | CSVATSHHQPQHF
TRBJ1-1 | TRBV7-3 | NA | NA | TGTGCCAGCAGCCCCTTTAACGTGGGCCGGGCGAACACTGAAGCTTTCTTT | CASSPFNVGRANTEAFF
TRBJ2-7 | TRBV18 | TRBD1 | NA | TGTGCCAGCTCACCAGGGACAGGGGACTACGAGCAGTACTTC | CASSPGTGDYEQYF
TRBJ2-3 | TRBV28 | NA | once | TGTGCCAGCAGTATTTCGACTAGTTCGCGGAGGGGAGATACGCAGTATTTT | CASSISTSSRRGDTQYF
TRBJ1-1 | TRBV10-1 | NA | NA | TGCGCCAGCAGTGAAGGCCTGTGGGCTGAAGCTTTCTTT | CASSEGLWAEAFF
TRBJ1-5 | TRBV28 | NA | NA | TGTGCCAGCAGCCTCCCCCCGTTTCAGCCCCAGCATTTT | CASSLPPFQPQHF
TRBJ2-7 | TRBV18 | TRBD2 | NA | TGTGCCAGCTCACCGGGACTAGCAAGGTCCTACGAGCAGTACTTC | CASSPGLARSYEQYF
TRBJ1-5 | TRBV19 | NA | NA | TGTGCCAGTAGTACCGAAGCAAATCAGCCCCAGCATTTT | CASSTEANQPQHF
TRBJ2-5 | TRBV7-9 | NA | NA | TGTGCCAGCAGCTTAACCGGGACTCGAGAGTGGGAGACCCAGTACTTC | CASSLTGTREWETQYF
TRBJ1-5 | TRBV30 | NA | NA | TGTGCCTGGAGTACGGACCGCCTGGGGAGCAATCAGCCCCAGCATTTT | CAWSTDRLGSNQPQHF
TRBJ1-2 | TRBV12-5 | NA | NA | TGTGCTAGTGGTTTGGATCACCCAGACGGTGGCTACACCTTC | CASGLDHPDGGYTF
TRBJ2-7 | TRBV20-1 | NA | NA | TGCAGTGCCCCTGGAGGGGACGAGCAGTACTTC | CSAPGGDEQYF
TRBJ2-7 | TRBV9 | TRBD1 | NA | TGTGCCAGCAGCGTCACTACAGGGGCCTCTCAGGTTATATACTTC | CASSVTTGASQVIYF
TRBJ1-4 | TRBV6-6 | NA | NA | TGTGCCAGCAGTTACAGGAGAGGCGAAAAACTGTTTTTT | CASSYRRGEKLFF
TRBJ1-1 | TRBV18 | NA | NA | TGTGCCAGCTCAACGGGGTTCACTGAAGCTTTCTTT | CASSTGFTEAFF
TRBJ1-2 | TRBV27 | NA | NA | TGTGCCAGCAGCCCTAGGGGGGTTGGAGGCTACACCTTC | CASSPRGVGGYTF
TRBJ2-3 | TRBV5-6 | TRBD1 | NA | TGTGCCAGCAGCGTGAGACAGGGGTCAACAGATACGCAGTATTTT | CASSVRQGSTDTQYF
TRBJ1-2 | TRBV28 | NA | NA | TGTGCCAGCACCCCCCCCCGGGGTAACTATGGCTACACCTTC | CASTPPRGNYGYTF
TRBJ1-5 | TRBV27 | TRBD1 | NA | TGTGCCAGCAGTTTATCGTGGGACAGGGGGTTTGATAATCAGCCCCAGCATTTT | CASSLSWDRGFDNQPQHF
TRBJ1-1 | TRBV2 | NA | once | TGTGCCAGCAGTCCAACCTCGGGGCATAAGAACACTGAAGCTTTCTTT | CASSPTSGHKNTEAFF
TRBJ2-2 | TRBV6-5 | NA | NA | TGTGCCAGCTGGGGCAGGGCGAACACCGGGGAGCTGTTTTTT | CASWGRANTGELFF
TRBJ1-6 | TRBV18 | NA | NA | TGTGCCAGCTCACTGCCGGCAGGCAATAATTCACCCCTCCACTTT | CASSLPAGNNSPLHF
TRBJ2-7 | TRBV18 | NA | NA | TGTGCCAGCTCACCATCTCGCGGGCAGGGTCACTACGAGCAGTACTTC | CASSPSRGQGHYEQYF
TRBJ2-7 | TRBV11-3 | TRBD2 | once | TGTGCCAGCAGCCCATTAGCGGGAGGTACAGGGAGCGAGCAGTACTTC | CASSPLAGGTGSEQYF
TRBJ1-6 | TRBV18 | TRBD1 | NA | TGTGCCAGCTCACCAATTACTGGACAGGGGAAAAATTCACCCCTCCACTTT | CASSPITGQGKNSPLHF
TRBJ2-1 | TRBV28 | NA | NA | TGTGCCAGCATGGAGGATAGCTCCTACAATGAGCAGTTCTTC | CASMEDSSYNEQFF
TRBJ2-7 | TRBV2 | TRBD1 | NA | TGTGCCAGCAACAAGGACAGGGGCAACGAGCAGTACTTC | CASNKDRGNEQYF
TRBJ2-6 | TRBV19 | NA | NA | TGTGCCAGTAGTAACAAGGCTGGGGCCAACGTCCTGACTTTC | CASSNKAGANVLTF
TRBJ1-5 | TRBV30 | NA | NA | TGTGCCTGGAGTGTAGTTGGGGGCTCGGGACAGCCCCAGCATTTT | CAWSVVGGSGQPQHF
TRBJ2-2 | TRBV7-8 | NA | NA | TGTGCCAGCAGCTCCGCGGGACGAGATTCGAACACCGGGGAGCTGTTTTTT | CASSSAGRDSNTGELFF
TRBJ1-1 | TRBV28 | NA | NA | TGTGCCAGCAGTCCCTGGGGAGGGGAGAACACTGAAGCTTTCTTT | CASSPWGGENTEAFF
TRBJ2-5 | TRBV7-9 | NA | NA | TGTGCCAGCAGCCATCAAGAGACCCAGTACTTC | CASSHQETQYF
TRBJ2-2 | TRBV7-8 | NA | NA | TGTGCCTCCCGACTAGTCACCGGGGAGCTGTTTTTT | CASRLVTGELFF
TRBJ1-1 | TRBV19 | NA | NA | TGTGCCAGTAGCTTAGGGGGTGGGGGCACTGAAGCTTTCTTT | CASSLGGGGTEAFF
TRBJ2-3 | TRBV7-3 | TRBD2 | once | TGTGCCAGCTCAACAGGCGGGAGTGCAGATACGCAGTATTTT | CASSTGGSADTQYF
TRBJ2-1 | TRBV9 | TRBD2 | NA | TGTGCCAGCAGCTCTGGACTAGGGAACAATGAGCAGTTCTTC | CASSSGLGNNEQFF
TRBJ1-2 | TRBV6-1 | NA | NA | TGTGCCAGCAGTGAATCACCGGGACCCTATGGCTACACCTTC | CASSESPGPYGYTF
TRBJ2-2 | TRBV4-1 | TRBD2 | NA | TGCGCCAGCAGCCAAGAAAATCTGCCGGGAGGGGTCTTGAACACCGGGGAGCTGTTTTTT | CASSQENLPGGVLNTGELFF
TRBJ2-7 | TRBV6-5 | NA | NA | TGTGCCAGCAGGAGGACAGCCTCTTCCTACGAGCAGTACTTC | CASRRTASSYEQYF
TRBJ2-1 | TRBV28 | NA | NA | TGTGCCAGCAGTCCCCCCCACCGGGAGCCGTCGTTCAATGAGCAGTTCTTC | CASSPPHREPSFNEQFF
TRBJ2-1 | TRBV11-2 | NA | NA | TGTGCCAGCAGCTTAGGGTGGGGAGCGGCCTACAATGAGCAGTTCTTC | CASSLGWGAAYNEQFF
TRBJ2-1 | TRBV5-1 | NA | NA | TGCGCCAGCAGCTATGGCGGGTCTTTGTCAGGGGAGCAGTTCTTC | CASSYGGSLSGEQFF
TRBJ2-6 | TRBV28 | TRBD1 | NA | TGTGCCAGTACCCTGGGACAGGGGGTTCTCTCTGGGGCCAACGTCCTGACTTTC | CASTLGQGVLSGANVLTF
TRBJ1-6 | TRBV7-2 | TRBD1 | NA | TGTGCCAGCAGGTTGGGACAGGGGAATAATTCACCCCTCCACTTT | CASRLGQGNNSPLHF
TRBJ1-5 | TRBV5-6 | NA | NA | TGTGCCAGCAGCTTGAATTTGGGGGGCGTAGGCAATCAGCCCCAGCATTTT | CASSLNLGGVGNQPQHF
TRBJ2-3 | TRBV11-2 | NA | NA | TGTGCCAGCAGCCCCTTATGGAGCGAGGGTACGCAGTATTTT | CASSPLWSEGTQYF
TRBJ2-7 | TRBV6-5 | NA | NA | TGTGCCAGCAGGGTAGGCGACGAGCAGTACTTC | CASRVGDEQYF